The 31 T cell receptor beta chains given below trace back to one sample, sequenced in a study of cytomegalovirus exposure and HLA in healthy donors. 13 Jbeta primers and 60 Vbeta primers were used for the PCR. The assay was immunoSEQ multiplex PCR, and TCRdb's table has in-frame clones only and misses some. The table shows under 200,000 clones, with around three quarters occurring only once. Sequences were obtained from PBMCs. The receptors derive from a middle-aged man in good health and CMV-seronegative.

The chain has TRBV18 and TRBJ1-5; D is possibly TRBD1 (5 bases). This CDR3 has 13 residues. The V gene's germline CDR1 is KGHSH and CDR2 LQKENI. V was cut by 3 bases and J by 3 bases, with 6 bases left in between. The DNA of the CDR3 is TGTGCCAGCTCACCGACAGTCAATCAGCCCCAGCATTTT. Translated, it gives CASSPTVNQPQHF.

This sequence joins TRBV29-1 and TRBJ2-7, with D tentatively TRBD2 (7 bases). Per the germline V gene, CDR1 is SQVTM and CDR2 is ANQGSEA. The CDR3 covers 15 residues. V was pared by 3 bases and J by 1 base, with 16 bases between. Here the CDR3 DNA reads TGCAGCGTTGATTCCGTGGGAGGGGGATCCTACGAGCAGTACTTC. Its protein product is CSVDSVGGGSYEQYF.

The rearrangement uses TRBV29-1 and TRBJ2-1; TRBD2 matches 13 bases. Germline V gene data show CDR1 as SQVTM and CDR2 as ANQGSEA. The CDR3 totals 18 residues. The junction had 11 bases not matched to a gene; V was cut back by 4 bases and J by 2 bases. In DNA, the CDR3 is TGCAGCGTTGCCGGACTAGCGGGAGAGGCCACGACCTACAATGAGCAGTTCTTC. This gives the protein CSVAGLAGEATTYNEQFF.

The chain joins TRBV27 to TRBJ2-5; D call uncertain. The V gene lost 2 bases and the J gene lost 5 bases, with 12 bases spanning the gap. CDR1 and CDR2 from the germline V gene are MNHEY and SMNVEV (reference sequence). The length of the CDR3 is 14 residues. CDR3 loop: CASSLMAASETQYF. The DNA of the CDR3 is TGTGCCAGCAGTTTAATGGCGGCCTCGGAGACCCAGTACTTC.

V gene TRBV18 combines with J gene TRBJ2-7; D unresolved. V was cut by 8 bases and J by 5 bases, with 7 bases left in between. Germline loops: CDR1 KGHSH, CDR2 LQKENI. CDR3 length equals 10 residues. For the CDR3, the DNA is TGTGCCAGCCCCGGAGACGAGCAGTACTTC. Protein: CASPGDEQYF. Full variable domain (remainder filled in from reference TRBV18 and TRBJ2-7): NAGVMQNPRHLVRRRGQEARLRCSPMKGHSHVYWYRQLPEEGLKFMVYLQKENIIDESGMPKERFSAEFPKEGPSILRIQQVVRGDSAAYFCASPGDEQYFGPGTRLTVT.

The rearrangement uses TRBV27 and TRBJ2-5; no firm D call. There are 13 residues in the CDR3. CDR1 and CDR2 (germline): MNHEY, SMNVEV (reference sequence). V was cut by 8 bases and J by 5 bases, with 15 bases left in between. CDR3 sequence (DNA): TGTGCCAGCGTAGACTGGGTGGGTGAGACCCAGTACTTC. As protein: CASVDWVGETQYF.

The chain employs TRBV4-3 and TRBJ2-1, with 10 nucleotides matching TRBD2. This CDR3 spans 18 amino acids. Germline-derived CDR1 and CDR2 are LGHNA and YSLEER. J was trimmed by 0 bases and V by 0 bases; bases with no gene match: 5. The CDR3 region has the DNA TGCGCCAGCAGCCAAGATTTGGCTAGCGGGAGCTCCTACAATGAGCAGTTCTTC. This translates into CASSQDLASGSSYNEQFF.

The chain has TRBV7-9 and TRBJ1-2, with TRBD1 matching over 11 bases. Germline trimming cut 4 bases from V and 8 bases from J; bases unmatched to any gene: 9. Germline CDR1 and CDR2: SEHNR and FQNEAQ (reference sequence). The CDR3 is made up of 15 amino acids. CDR3 in DNA: TGTGCCAGCAGCTCCGCCTTGGACAGGGGGCGCGGCTACACCTTC. Protein product: CASSSALDRGRGYTF.

CDR3: CASSGRGTGSYNEQFF. CDR3 nucleotide sequence: TGTGCCAGCAGCGGGAGGGGGACAGGGTCCTACAATGAGCAGTTCTTC. V gene TRBV5-5 combines with J gene TRBJ2-1, with 9 bases matching TRBD1. This CDR3 spans 16 amino acids. Germline V gives CDR1 SGHKS, CDR2 YYEKEE (reference sequence). J was trimmed by 1 base and V by 4 bases; bases with no gene match: 6.

J is TRBJ2-7 and V is TRBV5-4; 11 nucleotides line up with TRBD2. The V gene's germline CDR1 is SGHNT and CDR2 YYREEE (reference sequence). The V segment lost 0 bases and the J segment 5 bases; nucleotides outside the gene matches: 7. The CDR3 contains 16 residues. The CDR3 nucleotides read TGTGCCAGCAGCTTGGGTCCTAGCGGGAGGTTGGACGAGCAGTACTTC. Translated: CASSLGPSGRLDEQYF.

This clone appeared a few times. The CDR3 DNA reads as TGTGCCAGCAGCTTGGTCGACTCACTGCAGTTCTTC. Translating it yields CASSLVDSLQFF. This chain connects TRBV5-4 to TRBJ2-1; D gene uncertain. The germline gives CDR1 SGHNT, CDR2 YYREEE (reference sequence). V lost 0 bases and J 12 bases, leaving 10 bases between the germline ends. The CDR3 extends over 12 amino acids.

This clone was counted a few times. This sequence joins TRBV29-1 and TRBJ1-1; 12 bases fit TRBD1. The J segment lost 11 bases and the V segment lost 6 bases, leaving 10 bases of the junction unmatched. The CDR3 has 13 residues. The germline gives CDR1 SQVTM, CDR2 ANQGSEA. The CDR3 sequence: CSVSGQGAATAFF. CDR3 nucleotide sequence: TGCAGCGTGTCGGGACAGGGGGCGGCGACGGCTTTCTTT. Based on the CDR3 plus reference TRBV29-1 and TRBJ1-1, the full variable domain is SAVISQKPSRDICQRGTSLTIQCQVDSQVTMMFWYRQQPGQSLTLIATANQGSEATYESGFVIDKFPISRPNLTFSTLTVSNMSPEDSSIYLCSVSGQGAATAFFGQGTRLTVV.

The CDR3 coding sequence is TGTGCCAGTAGTCTAACAGGGGCTGGCTACACCTTC. Its protein product is CASSLTGAGYTF. This sequence joins TRBV19 and TRBJ1-2; TRBD1 agrees at 7 bases. CDR3 length equals 12 residues. Per the germline V gene, CDR1 is LNHDA and CDR2 is SQIVND (reference sequence). Trimming at V came to 5 bases and at J to 7 bases, leaving 4 bases not matched to a gene.

The gene calls are TRBV11-1 and TRBJ2-2; possible D gene TRBD2, 6 bases. CDR3 size: 17 residues. Germline CDR1 is SGHAT and CDR2 is FQDESV (reference sequence). V was cut by 5 bases and J by 2 bases, with 18 bases left in between. The CDR3 spells CASSLGPGTRNTGELFF. The CDR3 region has the DNA TGTGCCAGCAGCCTCGGTCCCGGGACTCGCAACACCGGGGAGCTGTTTTTT.

This clone was observed a handful of times. The rearrangement links TRBV5-1 to TRBJ2-1; D gene ambiguous. V shed 2 bases and J shed 4 bases, with 4 bases lying between them. Germline V CDR1 and CDR2: SGHRS, YFSETQ. This CDR3 spans 12 amino acids. DNA for the CDR3: TGCGCCAGCAGCTTCCGGTACAATGAGCAGTTCTTC. Protein sequence: CASSFRYNEQFF.

This clone was observed once. In DNA, the CDR3 is TGTGCCAGCAGTGGAAGACTAGCGGGGCTCAACGAGCAGTACTTC. This translates into CASSGRLAGLNEQYF. The chain carries TRBV6-1 and TRBJ2-7; 11 positions match TRBD2. V shed 4 bases, J shed 5 bases, and the junction held 7 bases outside the gene matches. The CDR3 extends over 15 amino acids. Germline CDR1 reads MNHNS; CDR2 reads SASEGT.

This clone is classed as medium-sized. V gene TRBV5-1 combines with J gene TRBJ1-1; D is undetermined. Trimming stripped 7 bases from V and 5 bases from J, with 18 bases between. The CDR3 has 14 amino acids. CDR1 SGHRS and CDR2 YFSETQ come from the germline V gene. CDR3 sequence (DNA): TGCGCCAGCCAATTGACCCCGGGGAGGACTGAAGCTTTCTTT. Its translation is CASQLTPGRTEAFF.

V and J are TRBV5-4 and TRBJ1-2, with D perhaps matching TRBD1 (6 bases). The CDR3 sequence is 13 residues long. Looked up from germline, CDR1 is SGHNT and CDR2 is YYREEE (reference sequence). V was clipped by 0 bases and J by 7 bases, with 10 bases between them. CDR3 sequence reads: CASSLAGVGGYTF. The CDR3 DNA reads as TGTGCCAGCAGCTTGGCAGGGGTTGGTGGCTACACCTTC.

This chain uses TRBV10-3 with TRBJ2-2, with 11 bases matching TRBD2. From germline, CDR1 is ENHRY and CDR2 SYGVKD. This CDR3 comprises 16 residues. Trimming cost V 5 bases and J 2 bases; bases outside gene matches: 4. CDR3 loop: CAISLSGRANTGELFF. CDR3 in DNA: TGTGCCATCAGTCTTAGCGGGAGGGCCAACACCGGGGAGCTGTTTTTT.

The rearrangement joins TRBV4-3 to TRBJ2-7; D possibly corresponds to TRBD2 (5 bases). The V gene's germline CDR1 is LGHNA and CDR2 YSLEER. The ends were cut back, 0 bases at V and 0 bases at J, with 15 bases in the middle. There are 17 residues in the CDR3. This CDR3 is CASSQDQELGSSYEQYF. CDR3 DNA: TGCGCCAGCAGCCAAGATCAAGAACTAGGGTCCTCCTACGAGCAGTACTTC.

The genes are TRBV4-1 and TRBJ1-1; 7 nucleotides line up with TRBD1. Trimming took 3 bases from V and 5 from J; bases not matched to a gene: 12. This CDR3 region has 16 residues. The V gene's germline CDR1 is MGHRA and CDR2 YSYEKL. CDR3 sequence reads: CASSHTEGADWTEAFF. Here the CDR3 DNA reads TGCGCCAGCAGCCATACAGAGGGGGCCGATTGGACTGAAGCTTTCTTT.

This clone appeared once. The chain combines TRBV6-1 with TRBJ2-1; D might be TRBD1 (6 bases). Germline V gene sequence: CDR1 MNHNS, CDR2 SASEGT. This CDR3 has 15 residues. Trimming removed 6 bases from V and 1 base from J, with 13 bases in between. The CDR3 nucleotides are TGTGCCAGCAGAGCCACAGGGCCGTCCTACAATGAGCAGTTCTTC. It yields the protein CASRATGPSYNEQFF.

The genes are TRBV27 and TRBJ2-2, with D perhaps TRBD2 (6 bases). Germline V gene data show CDR1 as MNHEY and CDR2 as SMNVEV (reference sequence). This CDR3 is 15 amino acids long. The germline V and J ends were trimmed by 0 bases and 4 bases, with 9 bases remaining between them. The CDR3: CASSLSGGGTGELFF. Here the CDR3 DNA reads TGTGCCAGCAGTTTATCGGGGGGAGGCACCGGGGAGCTGTTTTTT.

This clone was recorded only once. The V and J genes are TRBV5-4 and TRBJ1-4; 8 nucleotides align to TRBD1. Germline values: CDR1 SGHNT, CDR2 YYREEE (reference sequence). The CDR3 length is 15 residues. V was pared by 4 bases and J by 8 bases, with 10 bases of the junction left unmatched. This CDR3 is CASSTRDRTGEKLFF. The CDR3, as DNA: TGTGCCAGCAGCACCCGGGACAGGACTGGGGAAAAACTGTTTTTT. Full variable domain (missing parts from reference TRBV5-4 and TRBJ1-4): ETGVTQSPTHLIKTRGQQVTLRCSSQSGHNTVSWYQQALGQGPQFIFQYYREEENGRGNFPPRFSGLQFPNYSSELNVNALELDDSALYLCASSTRDRTGEKLFFGSGTQLSVL.

The CDR3 loop reads CASSYQLWEGLEQYF. Here the CDR3 DNA reads TGTGCCAGCAGTTACCAATTGTGGGAGGGGCTCGAGCAGTACTTC. The V and J genes are TRBV6-5 and TRBJ2-7; 7 bases are a match to TRBD2. CDR1 is MNHEY and CDR2 is SVGAGI in the germline V gene. The CDR3 runs 15 residues. V lost 2 bases and J lost 6; bases outside the gene matches: 10.

This clone was seen a handful of times. The chain has TRBV4-3 and TRBJ1-1, with D unresolved. V was pared by 2 bases and J by 3 bases, with 7 bases between. CDR1 is LGHNA, CDR2 YSLEER, per germline. There are 13 residues in the CDR3. The CDR3 protein is CASSQRLYTEAFF. CDR3 sequence (DNA): TGCGCCAGCAGCCAACGACTGTACACTGAAGCTTTCTTT.

The chain is built from TRBV7-2 and TRBJ2-5, with TRBD2 as a possible D gene (5 bases). The CDR3 spans 15 residues. Germline V gene lookup returns CDR1 SGHTA and CDR2 FQGNSA. The germline V and J ends were trimmed by 1 base and 5 bases, with 14 bases remaining between them. The DNA for the CDR3 is TGTGCCAGCAGCTTAGAGGCGTTTAGGAGGGAGACCCAGTACTTC. Translated: CASSLEAFRRETQYF.

V is TRBV5-1 and J is TRBJ2-5, with 10 positions matching TRBD1. J lost 1 base, V lost 3 bases, and 6 bases had no gene match. Germline CDR1 reads SGHRS; CDR2 reads YFSETQ. The CDR3 contains 16 residues. CDR3 in amino acids: CASSWGDRGSQETQYF. Written as DNA, the CDR3 is TGCGCCAGCAGCTGGGGGGACAGGGGAAGCCAAGAGACCCAGTACTTC.

The gene calls are TRBV29-1 and TRBJ2-7; D is ambiguous. This CDR3 region has 13 residues. In germline, CDR1 is SQVTM, CDR2 ANQGSEA. The ends were cut back, 2 bases at V and 2 bases at J, with 10 bases in the middle. The DNA for the CDR3 is TGCAGCGTTGAATCCCCTCAGACCTACGAGCAGTACTTC. The encoded protein is CSVESPQTYEQYF.

The chain recombines TRBV6-5 with TRBJ1-1; D is perhaps TRBD1 (5 bases). This CDR3 spans 12 amino acids. The V and J ends lost 7 bases and 2 bases respectively, with 8 bases between them. The germline V gene encodes CDR1 MNHEY and CDR2 SVGAGI. The CDR3 DNA is TGTGCCAGCAAGACAGCCAACACTGAAGCTTTCTTT. Protein: CASKTANTEAFF.

The V and J genes are TRBV10-3 and TRBJ2-7; tentatively, D is TRBD1 (6 bases). The germline gives CDR1 ENHRY, CDR2 SYGVKD. V lost 4 bases, J lost 5 bases, and 9 bases lay in between. The length of the CDR3 is 12 residues. The CDR3 is CAISVQGHEQYF. CDR3 DNA sequence: TGTGCCATCAGTGTACAGGGCCACGAGCAGTACTTC.